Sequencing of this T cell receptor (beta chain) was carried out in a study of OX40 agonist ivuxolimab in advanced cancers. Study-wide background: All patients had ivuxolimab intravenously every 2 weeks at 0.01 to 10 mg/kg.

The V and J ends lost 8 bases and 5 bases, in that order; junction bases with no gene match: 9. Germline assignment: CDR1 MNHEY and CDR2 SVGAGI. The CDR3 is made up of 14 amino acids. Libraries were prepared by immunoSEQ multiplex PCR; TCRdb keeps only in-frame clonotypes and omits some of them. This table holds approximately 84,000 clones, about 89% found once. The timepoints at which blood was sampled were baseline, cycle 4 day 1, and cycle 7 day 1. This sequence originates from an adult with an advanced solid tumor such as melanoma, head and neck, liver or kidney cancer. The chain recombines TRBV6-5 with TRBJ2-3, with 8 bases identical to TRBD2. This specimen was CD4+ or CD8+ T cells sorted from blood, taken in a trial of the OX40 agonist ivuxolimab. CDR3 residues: CASGSGGIGDTQYF. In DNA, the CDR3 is TGTGCCAGCGGTTCGGGAGGGATTGGAGATACGCAGTATTTT.